This T cell receptor (beta chain) was sequenced in a study of T cells expressing NK-cell markers. TCRdb re-analyzed the 5' RACE reads; it lists each CDR3 protein once, without DNA. This sample's clone table lists over 150,000 distinct CDR3 sequences. The CDR3 sequence is 15 residues long. Germline loops: CDR1 DFQATT, CDR2 SNEGSKA (reference sequence). Sequencing was performed on blood T cells: a sorted CD56 or NKG2C T cell subset, CD4+ or CD8+ T cells, or bulk PBMC T cells (not recorded which). This chain joins TRBV20-1 and TRBJ2-6. The TCR comes from a woman in her forties or fifties in good health. The CDR3 spells CSAPIMGSGANVLTF.